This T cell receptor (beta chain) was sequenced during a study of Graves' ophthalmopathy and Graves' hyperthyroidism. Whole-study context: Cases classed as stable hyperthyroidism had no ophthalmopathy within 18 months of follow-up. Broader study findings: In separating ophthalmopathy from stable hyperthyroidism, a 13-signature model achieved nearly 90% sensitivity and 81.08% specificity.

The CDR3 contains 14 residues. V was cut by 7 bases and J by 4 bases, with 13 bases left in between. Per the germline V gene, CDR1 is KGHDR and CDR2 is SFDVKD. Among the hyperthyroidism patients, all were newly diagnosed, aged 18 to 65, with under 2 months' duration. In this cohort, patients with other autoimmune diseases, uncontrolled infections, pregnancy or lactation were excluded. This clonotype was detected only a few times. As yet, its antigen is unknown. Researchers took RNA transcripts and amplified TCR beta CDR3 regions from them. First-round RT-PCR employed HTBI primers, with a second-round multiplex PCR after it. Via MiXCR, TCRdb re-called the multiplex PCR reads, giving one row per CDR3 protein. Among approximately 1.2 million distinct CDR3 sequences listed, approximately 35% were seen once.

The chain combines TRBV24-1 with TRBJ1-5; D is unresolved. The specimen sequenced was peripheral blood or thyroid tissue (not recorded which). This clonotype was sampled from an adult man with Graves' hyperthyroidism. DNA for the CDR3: TGTGCCACCAGGGCCGTGGGTACTAATCAGCCCCAGCATTTT. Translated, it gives CATRAVGTNQPQHF.